This T cell receptor beta chain was sequenced for a study of control samples from healthy donors and cancer patients. V was cut by 6 bases and J by 5 bases, with 13 bases left in between. Germline V gene sequence: CDR1 GTSNPN, CDR2 SVGIG (reference sequence). The CDR3 extends over 12 amino acids. Clones were sequenced by immunoSEQ multiplex PCR, and TCRdb holds only the in-frame ones, with some missing. This repertoire shows about 160,000 clones, about 93% found once; its top ten account for 0.68%. V usage is TRBV30 and J usage is TRBJ2-5, with D possibly being TRBD2 (5 bases). This receptor was taken from a woman younger than 45 in good health. What was sequenced was blood. CDR3 nucleotides: TGTGCCTGCCCGGACGGCGGGGAGACCCAGTACTTC. Its translation is CACPDGGETQYF.